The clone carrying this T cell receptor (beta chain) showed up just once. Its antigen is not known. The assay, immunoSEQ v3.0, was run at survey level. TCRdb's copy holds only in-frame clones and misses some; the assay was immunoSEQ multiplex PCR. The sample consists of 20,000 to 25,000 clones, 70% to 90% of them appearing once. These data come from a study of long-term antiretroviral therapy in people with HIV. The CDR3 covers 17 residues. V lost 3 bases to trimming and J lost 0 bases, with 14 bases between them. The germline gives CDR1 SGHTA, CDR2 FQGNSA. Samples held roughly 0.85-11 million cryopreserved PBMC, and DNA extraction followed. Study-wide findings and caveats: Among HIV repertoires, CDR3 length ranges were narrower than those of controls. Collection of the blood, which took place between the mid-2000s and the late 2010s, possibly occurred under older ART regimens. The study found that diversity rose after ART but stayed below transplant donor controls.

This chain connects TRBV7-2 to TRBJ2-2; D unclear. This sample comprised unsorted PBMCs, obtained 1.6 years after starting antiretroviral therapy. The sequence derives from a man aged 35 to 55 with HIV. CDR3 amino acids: CASSFDPRSANTGELFF. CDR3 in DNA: TGTGCCAGCAGCTTCGACCCGAGGTCCGCGAACACCGGGGAGCTGTTTTTT.